Following are 20 T cell receptor beta chains from one sample sequenced in a study of T cells after somatic rescue of genetic block. The repertoire was sequenced with immunoSEQ multiplex PCR; TCRdb's copy has only in-frame clones and lacks some. Of approximately 67,000 clones listed, roughly 94% are singletons. Sequenced: peripheral blood mononuclear cells (PBMCs). These receptor sequences come from a middle-aged man.

This chain uses TRBV30 with TRBJ1-3; D remains unclear. The CDR3 contains 14 residues. The germline V and J ends were trimmed by 3 bases and 0 bases, with 9 bases remaining between them. Germline loops: CDR1 GTSNPN, CDR2 SVGIG (reference sequence). Written as DNA, the CDR3 is TGTGCCTGGAGGCAGGACCCCTCTGGAAACACCATATATTTT. Protein product: CAWRQDPSGNTIYF. The full variable domain, completed using reference TRBV30 and TRBJ1-3, is SQTIHQWPATLVQPVGSPLSLECTVEGTSNPNLYWYRQAAGRGLQLLFYSVGIGQISSEVPQNLSASRPQDRQFILSSKKLLLSDSGFYLCAWRQDPSGNTIYFGEGSWLTVV.

The chain combines TRBV14 with TRBJ2-2, with D perhaps matching TRBD2 (5 bases). Germline CDR1 reads SGHDN; CDR2 reads FVKESK. This CDR3 has 16 residues. Trimming took off 1 base at V and 2 bases at J, with 11 bases between the two ends. Here the CDR3 reads CASSQGSGINTGELFF. CDR3 DNA sequence: TGTGCCAGCAGCCAAGGGTCGGGAATCAACACCGGGGAGCTGTTTTTT.

The chain recombines TRBV11-2 with TRBJ2-2; D gene ambiguous. CDR1 is SGHAT, CDR2 FQNNGV, per germline. The CDR3 covers 11 residues. The V end lost 3 bases, the J end lost 7 bases, and 3 bases lay between the germline ends. CDR3 region: CASSLYGELFF. Here the CDR3 DNA reads TGTGCCAGCAGCTTGTACGGGGAGCTGTTTTTT.

The chain combines TRBV7-2 with TRBJ1-1; 7 bases map to TRBD1. Trimming cost V 5 bases and J 1 base; bases outside gene matches: 4. Per the germline V gene, CDR1 is SGHTA and CDR2 is FQGNSA. This CDR3 is 14 amino acids long. The CDR3 region has the DNA TGTGCCAGCAGCATCGGGACAGCGAACACTGAAGCTTTCTTT. This sequence encodes CASSIGTANTEAFF.

This chain joins TRBV19 and TRBJ1-5; D is possibly TRBD1 (5 bases). The germline V gene encodes CDR1 LNHDA and CDR2 SQIVND (reference sequence). V shed 10 bases and J shed 3 bases, with 19 bases lying between them. The CDR3 has 15 residues. CDR3 amino acids: CATQGFRVPNQPQHF. Written as DNA, the CDR3 is TGTGCCACCCAAGGTTTCAGGGTACCCAATCAGCCCCAGCATTTT.

The rearrangement links TRBV19 to TRBJ1-5, with TRBD1 identical over 8 bases. The CDR3 loop spans 16 amino acids. Trimming took 0 bases from V and 6 from J; bases not matched to a gene: 7. CDR1 and CDR2 from the germline V gene are LNHDA and SQIVND (reference sequence). CDR3 sequence (DNA): TGTGCCAGTAGTATAGAGGCAGGGGGCTTCGGTCAGCCCCAGCATTTT. Residues: CASSIEAGGFGQPQHF.

V is TRBV5-4 and J is TRBJ2-1; 12 bases align to TRBD2. The CDR3 contains 16 residues. CDR1 and CDR2 from the germline V gene are SGHNT and YYREEE (reference sequence). V was clipped by 0 bases and J by 7 bases; unmatched bases: 5. CDR3 sequence reads: CASSLGLAGVRNEQFF. CDR3 sequence (DNA): TGTGCCAGCAGCTTGGGACTAGCGGGAGTTAGGAATGAGCAGTTCTTC.

This chain uses TRBV4-1 with TRBJ1-2, with 8 nucleotides matching TRBD1. The CDR3 covers 15 residues. The J segment lost 3 bases and the V segment lost 4 bases, leaving 7 bases of the junction unmatched. Germline values: CDR1 MGHRA, CDR2 YSYEKL. The CDR3: CASSPGAGGDYGYTF. The CDR3 nucleotides are TGCGCCAGCAGCCCAGGGGCAGGGGGCGACTATGGCTACACCTTC.

This chain connects TRBV7-6 to TRBJ1-5, with TRBD1 matching 8 bases. Per germline, CDR1 SGHVS and CDR2 FNYEAQ. This CDR3 spans 15 amino acids. V lost 5 bases to trimming and J lost 0 bases; unmatched junction nucleotides: 3. As DNA, the CDR3 is TGTGCCAGCAGCCCCGGACAGGGTAGCAATCAGCCCCAGCATTTT. Its translation: CASSPGQGSNQPQHF. Looking up the rest from reference TRBV7-6 and TRBJ1-5 gives the full variable domain: GAGVSQSPRYKVTKRGQDVALRCDPISGHVSLYWYRQALGQGPEFLTYFNYEAQQDKSGLPNDRFSAERPEGSISTLTIQRTEQRDSAMYRCASSPGQGSNQPQHFGDGTRLSIL.

The rearrangement links TRBV5-6 to TRBJ2-3; D gene uncertain. This CDR3 has 15 residues. The V gene's germline CDR1 is SGHDT and CDR2 YYEEEE. Trimming left V 0 bases short and J 1 base short, with 9 bases between. CDR3 protein: CASSLAPTGTDTQYF. The DNA of the CDR3 is TGTGCCAGCAGCTTGGCCCCAACGGGCACAGATACGCAGTATTTT.

This chain connects TRBV10-2 to TRBJ2-1; D remains unclear. Germline CDR1 is WSHSY and CDR2 is SAAADI. Deletions cut 1 base from V and 4 bases from J, with 11 bases between. The CDR3 length is 15 residues. The CDR3 reads CASSELLMGYNEQFF. CDR3 DNA sequence: TGCGCCAGCAGTGAGTTATTGATGGGGTACAATGAGCAGTTCTTC.

The genes are TRBV7-2 and TRBJ1-2, with D unresolved. V lost 4 bases, J lost 3 bases, and 15 bases lay in between. Germline loops: CDR1 SGHTA, CDR2 FQGNSA. This CDR3 contains 15 residues. CDR3 region: CASSSILRPDYGYTF. DNA for the CDR3: TGTGCCAGCAGCTCAATCCTAAGACCCGACTATGGCTACACCTTC.

V and J are TRBV6-1 and TRBJ1-6; the match to TRBD1 covers 9 bases. The germline V gene encodes CDR1 MNHNS and CDR2 SASEGT. This CDR3 comprises 15 residues. With 4 bases clipped from V and 7 bases from J, the junction kept 5 bases outside the gene matches. The CDR3: CASSGGTGRNSPLHF. CDR3 in DNA: TGTGCCAGCAGTGGAGGGACAGGGAGGAATTCACCCCTCCACTTT.

The genes are TRBV6-5 and TRBJ2-5, with 7 bases that match TRBD2. The CDR3 sequence is 14 residues long. The V gene's germline CDR1 is MNHEY and CDR2 SVGAGI. After removal of 4 bases from V and 3 bases from J, the junction contained 5 bases not matched to a gene. In DNA form, the CDR3 reads TGTGCCAGCAGTTTACGCCTAGCGGAAGAGACCCAGTACTTC. It specifies CASSLRLAEETQYF.

This chain links TRBV19 with TRBJ1-5; D is undetermined. The CDR3 contains 14 residues. The V gene's germline CDR1 is LNHDA and CDR2 SQIVND (reference sequence). The ends were cut back, 3 bases at V and 15 bases at J, with 21 bases in the middle. This CDR3 reads CASSMLAGEGIGHF. DNA of the CDR3: TGTGCCAGTAGTATGTTGGCAGGAGAGGGTATCGGGCATTTT.

The chain joins TRBV7-9 to TRBJ2-1, with D unresolved. The CDR3 is made up of 12 amino acids. In germline, CDR1 is SEHNR, CDR2 FQNEAQ (reference sequence). V lost 0 bases, J lost 6 bases, and 3 bases lay in between. CDR3 in amino acids: CASSLAINEQFF. For the CDR3, the DNA is TGTGCCAGCAGCTTAGCGATCAATGAGCAGTTCTTC. The variable domain in full, completed from reference TRBV7-9 and TRBJ2-1, reads DTGVSQNPRHKITKRGQNVTFRCDPISEHNRLYWYRQTLGQGPEFLTYFQNEAQLEKSRLLSDRFSAERPKGSFSTLEIQRTEQGDSAMYLCASSLAINEQFFGPGTRLTVL.

This rearrangement joins TRBV5-1 to TRBJ1-6; unclear D gene. CDR1 SGHRS and CDR2 YFSETQ come from the germline V gene. The V end lost 0 bases, the J end lost 5 bases, and 6 bases lay between the germline ends. The CDR3 is 14 amino acids. CDR3 residues: CASSLGENNSPLHF. CDR3 nucleotides: TGCGCCAGCAGCTTGGGGGAGAATAATTCACCCCTCCACTTT.

In DNA form, the CDR3 reads TGTGCCTGGGGGGAGGCCATTGAAGCTTTCTTT. Protein sequence: CAWGEAIEAFF. The chain links TRBV30 to TRBJ1-1; D gene uncertain. Trimming took 5 bases from V and 7 from J, leaving 11 bases between them. The CDR3 contains 11 residues. CDR1 GTSNPN and CDR2 SVGIG come from the germline V gene (reference sequence). The full variable domain, in which reference TRBV30 and TRBJ1-1 provide the parts outside the CDR3, is SQTIHQWPATLVQPVGSPLSLECTVEGTSNPNLYWYRQAAGRGLQLLFYSVGIGQISSEVPQNLSASRPQDRQFILSSKKLLLSDSGFYLCAWGEAIEAFFGQGTRLTVV.

The CDR3 region is CASSLAGPNYEQYF. Here the CDR3 DNA reads TGTGCCAGCAGCTTAGCAGGACCAAATTACGAGCAGTACTTC. The chain links TRBV7-6 to TRBJ2-7; D ambiguous. CDR1 SGHVS and CDR2 FNYEAQ come from the germline V gene. The germline V and J ends were trimmed by 0 bases and 4 bases, with 10 bases remaining between them. CDR3 length equals 14 residues.

The rearrangement joins TRBV2 to TRBJ2-4, with a tentative D call TRBD1 (6 bases). V was pared by 8 bases and J by 6 bases, with 14 bases between. CDR1 is SNHLY, CDR2 FYNNEI, per germline. This CDR3 is built from 13 residues. The CDR3 loop reads CASFRDTGNIQYF. The CDR3 DNA reads TGTGCCAGCTTCCGGGACACTGGAAACATTCAGTACTTC.